These 22 T cell receptor beta chains were sequenced from one sample in a study of blood T cell repertoires in COVID-19. The protocol was immunoSEQ multiplex PCR, while the TCRdb copy is restricted to in-frame clones and leaves out a portion. The sample contains 230,000 or so clones, roughly 81% of which appear only once. The sample taken for sequencing was PBMCs or T cells enriched from blood (not recorded which). These receptors were taken from a woman between 50 and 59 years old who had been exposed to COVID-19.

V gene TRBV19 combines with J gene TRBJ1-5, with D tentatively TRBD1 (5 bases). Germline V gene sequence: CDR1 LNHDA, CDR2 SQIVND (reference sequence). CDR3 length: 15 residues. V lost 5 bases and J 4 bases, leaving 15 bases between the germline ends. The DNA for the CDR3 is TGTGCCAGTAGTTCTCTGGAGGGGTCAAATCAGCCCCAGCATTTT. This sequence encodes CASSSLEGSNQPQHF.

This sequence joins TRBV12-5 and TRBJ1-4; the D is unclear. This CDR3 is built from 14 residues. Germline lookup yields CDR1 LGHNT and CDR2 FRNRAP. V dropped 6 bases and J dropped 0 bases, with 8 bases sitting between them. CDR3 residues: CASGEATTNEKLFF. CDR3 coding DNA: TGTGCTAGTGGCGAGGCAACAACTAATGAAAAACTGTTTTTT.

V usage is TRBV30 and J usage is TRBJ1-1, with 9 bases matching TRBD1. In germline, CDR1 is GTSNPN, CDR2 SVGIG (reference sequence). V shed 6 bases, J shed 3 bases, and the junction held 8 bases outside the gene matches. This CDR3 is 14 amino acids long. In DNA, the CDR3 is TGTGCCTGTTCGAGGACAGGGGCTGACACTGAAGCTTTCTTT. Protein sequence: CACSRTGADTEAFF.

The chain joins TRBV14 to TRBJ2-7; D may be TRBD1 (6 bases). Germline assignment: CDR1 SGHDN and CDR2 FVKESK. V was shortened by 5 bases and J by 7 bases, with 18 bases between the two germline ends. This CDR3 comprises 14 residues. The CDR3 DNA reads TGTGCCAGCAGCTCAATACAGGGTTTGAGTGAGCAGTACTTC. Protein product: CASSSIQGLSEQYF.

This clone was counted a single time. V gene TRBV5-1 combines with J gene TRBJ1-1, with 8 bases lining up with TRBD1. Germline loops: CDR1 SGHRS, CDR2 YFSETQ. The CDR3 has 19 residues. With V trimmed by 0 bases and J by 0 bases, 13 bases remained unmatched. CDR3 DNA: TGCGCCAGCAGCTTGGATTCCGCAGGGGGCGCGGGTCTGAACACTGAAGCTTTCTTT. This encodes CASSLDSAGGAGLNTEAFF. The variable domain in full, completed from reference TRBV5-1 and TRBJ1-1, reads KAGVTQTPRYLIKTRGQQVTLSCSPISGHRSVSWYQQTPGQGLQFLFEYFSETQRNKGNFPGRFSGRQFSNSRSEMNVSTLELGDSALYLCASSLDSAGGAGLNTEAFFGQGTRLTVV.

The CDR3 region is CASSSHYEQYF. DNA for the CDR3: TGTGCCAGCAGTTCCCACTACGAGCAGTACTTC. V and J are TRBV28 and TRBJ2-7; D unresolved. Germline V lookup: CDR1 MDHEN, CDR2 SYDVKM. Deletions cut 4 bases from V and 3 bases from J, with 4 bases between. The length of the CDR3 is 11 residues.

This chain joins TRBV18 and TRBJ1-2; D possibly corresponds to TRBD1 (6 bases). CDR3 length: 16 amino acids. CDR1 and CDR2 from the germline V gene are KGHSH and LQKENI. Trimming stripped 4 bases from V and 6 bases from J, with 21 bases between. CDR3 region: CASSRAGTGQGHGYTF. The CDR3 bases are TGTGCCAGCTCACGGGCCGGGACCGGGCAGGGGCATGGCTACACCTTC.

This clone was picked up a small number of times. CDR3 in DNA: TGTGCCAGCAGCTTGGGGACAGGGGGGCTAGGACAGCCCCAGCATTTT. This encodes CASSLGTGGLGQPQHF. V and J are TRBV5-8 and TRBJ1-5; 10 nucleotides line up with TRBD1. The length of the CDR3 is 16 residues. Per the germline V gene, CDR1 is SGHTS and CDR2 is YDEGEE. V lost 0 bases to trimming and J lost 7 bases; unmatched junction nucleotides: 7.

V usage is TRBV7-6 and J usage is TRBJ1-5; no clear D. CDR1 is SGHVS and CDR2 is FNYEAQ in the germline V gene. V was cut by 4 bases and J by 1 base, with 5 bases left in between. The CDR3 contains 13 residues. CDR3: CASSSMSNQPQHF. The CDR3 DNA sequence: TGTGCCAGCAGCTCAATGAGCAATCAGCCCCAGCATTTT.

This chain uses TRBV2 with TRBJ2-7; D call uncertain. The CDR3 contains 13 residues. The V gene's germline CDR1 is SNHLY and CDR2 FYNNEI. V was clipped by 4 bases and J by 3 bases, with 10 bases between them. For the CDR3, the DNA is TGTGCCAGCAGTGCGAGTCAAGTCTACGAGCAGTACTTC. This codes for CASSASQVYEQYF.

The chain joins TRBV19 to TRBJ1-2; 10 nucleotides match TRBD1. The germline gives CDR1 LNHDA, CDR2 SQIVND (reference sequence). This CDR3 has 13 amino acids. J gave up 8 bases and V 6 bases, and 6 bases lay outside the gene matches. The CDR3 loop is CASSDRGRRGYTF. CDR3 coding DNA: TGTGCCAGTAGCGACAGGGGGCGCCGGGGCTACACCTTC.

The rearrangement links TRBV10-2 to TRBJ1-1; D gene uncertain. The germline V and J ends were trimmed by 6 bases and 7 bases, with 9 bases remaining between them. The CDR3 extends over 11 amino acids. The V gene's germline CDR1 is WSHSY and CDR2 SAAADI. CDR3 loop: CASRRAGEAFF. The CDR3 DNA reads as TGCGCCAGCAGGAGGGCAGGTGAAGCTTTCTTT.

The chain employs TRBV12-3 or TRBV12-4 and TRBJ1-5; weak D call: TRBD1 (6 bases). The CDR3 runs 13 residues. V lost 5 bases to trimming and J lost 9 bases, with 14 bases between them. CDR3 loop: CASSVQGLRPQHF. CDR3 DNA: TGTGCCAGCAGTGTTCAGGGGCTTCGGCCCCAGCATTTT.

The V gene is TRBV3-1 (or the pseudogene TRBV3-2), the J gene TRBJ1-1, with 8 bases aligning to TRBD1. The CDR3 is 15 amino acids. Germline loops: CDR1 LGHDT, CDR2 YNNKEL (reference sequence). V dropped 3 bases and J dropped 10; count of bases not matched to a gene: 13. This CDR3 is CASSQTATGARGAFF. For the CDR3, the DNA is TGTGCCAGCAGCCAGACCGCGACAGGGGCAAGGGGAGCTTTCTTT.

There are a few counts of this clone. The chain couples TRBV6-4 to TRBJ2-3; 7 bases match TRBD2. This CDR3 comprises 16 residues. V was clipped by 4 bases and J by 1 base; unmatched bases: 8. Germline lookup yields CDR1 MRHNA and CDR2 SNTAGT. The CDR3, as DNA: TGTGCCAGCAGTGTGAACCTAGCGGATGGCACAGATACGCAGTATTTT. Amino acids: CASSVNLADGTDTQYF.

V is TRBV5-1 and J is TRBJ2-3, with D hard to call. CDR1 SGHRS and CDR2 YFSETQ come from the germline V gene. V was pared by 0 bases and J by 4 bases, with 9 bases between. The CDR3 spans 14 residues. The CDR3 coding sequence is TGCGCCAGCAGCTTGGCGCTACTCCCAGATACGCAGTATTTT. Translating gives CASSLALLPDTQYF.

The CDR3 is CASSLGGIATEAFF. DNA for the CDR3: TGTGCCAGCAGCTTAGGGGGCATAGCCACTGAAGCTTTCTTT. This chain links TRBV7-9 with TRBJ1-1; a possible D gene is TRBD1 (5 bases). V was pared by 1 base and J by 4 bases, with 10 bases between. The CDR3 runs 14 residues. Germline CDR1 reads SEHNR; CDR2 reads FQNEAQ (reference sequence).

V and J are TRBV7-9 and TRBJ1-6, with D maybe TRBD1 (5 bases). This CDR3 is 13 amino acids long. CDR1 is SEHNR, CDR2 FQNEAQ, per germline (reference sequence). Trimming cost V 4 bases and J 14 bases, with 15 bases left between them. The CDR3 region has the DNA TGTGCCAGCAGCTCCACAGGACCGCTGGCCCTCCACTTT. It encodes CASSSTGPLALHF.

This chain joins TRBV27 and TRBJ1-2; 7 bases fit TRBD1. With 5 bases clipped from V and 1 base from J, the junction kept 7 bases outside the gene matches. CDR1 and CDR2 from the germline V gene are MNHEY and SMNVEV (reference sequence). The CDR3 spans 15 residues. The CDR3 bases are TGTGCCAGCAGTATGAGACAGGGAAGTAACTATGGCTACACCTTC. Residues: CASSMRQGSNYGYTF.

This rearrangement joins TRBV5-4 to TRBJ2-7; 8 bases agree with TRBD1. This CDR3 has 14 amino acids. CDR1 SGHNT and CDR2 YYREEE come from the germline V gene (reference sequence). J lost 3 bases, V lost 0 bases, and 2 bases had no gene match. This CDR3 is CASSLAGGNYEQYF. The CDR3 nucleotides read TGTGCCAGCAGCTTGGCAGGGGGCAACTACGAGCAGTACTTC.

V and J are TRBV6-4 and TRBJ1-6; 9 nucleotides line up with TRBD1. The CDR3 has 15 residues. After removal of 4 bases from V and 10 bases from J, the junction contained 8 bases not matched to a gene. Germline lookup yields CDR1 MRHNA and CDR2 SNTAGT. DNA of the CDR3: TGTGCCAGCAGTGTTGTGGGACAGGGTGGCTCACCCCTCCACTTT. Amino acid sequence: CASSVVGQGGSPLHF.

V is TRBV7-9 and J is TRBJ1-6; D perhaps matches TRBD1 (5 bases). From germline, CDR1 is SEHNR and CDR2 FQNEAQ (reference sequence). The CDR3 has 18 residues. Between the trimmed V and J ends, which lost 5 bases and 0 bases, there was a span of 17 bases. The CDR3 spells CASSPAGPTSSYNSPLHF. The DNA for the CDR3 is TGTGCCAGCAGCCCGGCGGGACCCACCAGCTCCTATAATTCACCCCTCCACTTT.